The rows below give T cell receptor beta chains drawn from one sample of a study of cytomegalovirus exposure and HLA in healthy donors. Using immunoSEQ multiplex PCR, the repertoire was profiled, and TCRdb retains in-frame clones only, with some absent. There are 150,000 to 200,000 clones in the sample; approximately 85% occur only once, and more than 1.2% lies in the top ten. The sample consisted of PBMCs. The receptors originated from a woman aged 18-29 years in good health and CMV-seronegative. Each CDR3 is given without its conserved first and last residue.

v_gene: TRBV18; len: 14; j_gene: TRBJ1-2; CDR3aa: ASSPEIRGINYGYT
v_gene: TRBV6-6; len: 13; j_gene: TRBJ2-1; CDR3aa: ASSPGRGSYNEQF
v_gene: TRBV27; len: 13; j_gene: TRBJ2-3; CDR3aa: ASSATGTSPDTQY
v_gene: TRBV19; len: 15; j_gene: TRBJ1-1; CDR3aa: ASSTSRGRGPNTEAF
v_gene: TRBV6-6; len: 13; j_gene: TRBJ1-4; CDR3aa: ASSYSRDRDEKLF
v_gene: TRBV6-1; len: 13; j_gene: TRBJ2-7; CDR3aa: ASTGTSGSSHEQY
v_gene: TRBV25-1; len: 14; j_gene: TRBJ2-4; CDR3aa: ASSGIAGLAKNIQY
v_gene: TRBV5-6; len: 13; j_gene: TRBJ2-5; CDR3aa: ASSGGGAWQETQY
v_gene: TRBV6-6; len: 13; j_gene: TRBJ1-2; CDR3aa: ASSYSGGSRYGYT
v_gene: TRBV19; len: 14; j_gene: TRBJ1-5; CDR3aa: ASTSVQLPDNQPQH
v_gene: TRBV27; len: 14; j_gene: TRBJ2-7; CDR3aa: ASRSARRQGAFEQY
v_gene: TRBV27; len: 12; j_gene: TRBJ1-4; CDR3aa: ASMGAGANEKLF
v_gene: TRBV7-6; len: 13; j_gene: TRBJ2-2; CDR3aa: ASSPGLANTGELF
v_gene: TRBV29-1; len: 12; j_gene: TRBJ2-3; CDR3aa: SAGEGKLADTQY
v_gene: TRBV11-3; len: 10; j_gene: TRBJ2-7; CDR3aa: ASSLDGDEQY
v_gene: TRBV5-1; len: 14; j_gene: TRBJ2-3; CDR3aa: ASSLAGGVGTDTQY
v_gene: TRBV2; len: 11; j_gene: TRBJ2-1; CDR3aa: ASREDHSNEQF
v_gene: TRBV7-9; len: 12; j_gene: TRBJ1-1; CDR3aa: ASSLGAEHLPAF
v_gene: TRBV30; len: 13; j_gene: TRBJ1-6; CDR3aa: AWSGRVPDNSPLH
v_gene: TRBV19; len: 12; j_gene: TRBJ1-2; CDR3aa: ASNPDRPNYGYT
v_gene: TRBV2; len: 15; j_gene: TRBJ2-3; CDR3aa: ASSGGPSGRAADTQY
v_gene: TRBV4-1; len: 14; j_gene: TRBJ2-3; CDR3aa: ASSQEGGAFLDTQY
v_gene: TRBV7-3; len: 13; j_gene: TRBJ2-2; CDR3aa: ASSSTGVDTGELF
v_gene: TRBV9; len: 13; j_gene: TRBJ2-4; CDR3aa: ASSAGVSGGNIQY
v_gene: TRBV4-1; len: 14; j_gene: TRBJ1-5; CDR3aa: ASSQGRYYSNQPQH
v_gene: TRBV5-1; len: 10; j_gene: TRBJ2-1; CDR3aa: ASSLTVDEQF
v_gene: TRBV7-2; len: 14; j_gene: TRBJ1-5; CDR3aa: ASSLGVAGGRQPQH
v_gene: TRBV14; len: 13; j_gene: TRBJ2-7; CDR3aa: ASSQLVTGAHEQY
v_gene: TRBV29-1; len: 12; j_gene: TRBJ1-2; CDR3aa: SVDGGYTNYGYT
v_gene: TRBV6-6; len: 12; j_gene: TRBJ2-2; CDR3aa: ASNSVSNTGELF
v_gene: TRBV15; len: 13; j_gene: TRBJ2-7; CDR3aa: ATSRDGAATYEQY
v_gene: TRBV6-6; len: 12; j_gene: TRBJ2-7; CDR3aa: ASSSLQREGEQY
v_gene: TRBV5-1; len: 11; j_gene: TRBJ2-7; CDR3aa: ASSKGQGDEQY
v_gene: TRBV7-9; len: 13; j_gene: TRBJ1-5; CDR3aa: ASSSGMFRDQPQH
v_gene: TRBV27; len: 10; j_gene: TRBJ2-2; CDR3aa: ASSSSGRGLF
v_gene: TRBV5-1; len: 12; j_gene: TRBJ2-3; CDR3aa: ASISGGGTDTQY
v_gene: TRBV19; len: 12; j_gene: TRBJ2-1; CDR3aa: ASSMGGSGREQF
v_gene: TRBV7-9; len: 11; j_gene: TRBJ2-7; CDR3aa: ASSPGQSYEQY
v_gene: TRBV14; len: 14; j_gene: TRBJ2-1; CDR3aa: ASSPPRDRLYNEQF
v_gene: TRBV12-5; len: 14; j_gene: TRBJ2-5; CDR3aa: ASGLGGTGSQETQY
v_gene: TRBV10-1; len: 14; j_gene: TRBJ2-5; CDR3aa: ASTKPRRVLRETQY
v_gene: TRBV29-1; len: 12; j_gene: TRBJ2-7; CDR3aa: SGAFDRAPYEQY
v_gene: TRBV2; len: 9; j_gene: TRBJ2-5; CDR3aa: ASSAGLGDN
v_gene: TRBV19; len: 10; j_gene: TRBJ2-7; CDR3aa: ASSIDSYEQY
v_gene: TRBV6-1; len: 13; j_gene: TRBJ2-1; CDR3aa: ASSLSGGTYNEQF
v_gene: TRBV7-2; len: 13; j_gene: TRBJ2-7; CDR3aa: ASSLSPGRAHEQY
v_gene: TRBV5-1; len: 14; j_gene: TRBJ1-3; CDR3aa: ASSTEGALSGNTIY
v_gene: TRBV6-1; len: 15; j_gene: TRBJ2-3; CDR3aa: ASSELDLGLGTDTQY
v_gene: TRBV10-3; len: 16; j_gene: TRBJ2-3; CDR3aa: AISESGGRAQSTDTQY
v_gene: TRBV7-2; len: 14; j_gene: TRBJ1-1; CDR3aa: ASSLWRRQSNTEAF
v_gene: TRBV11-2; len: 14; j_gene: TRBJ1-3; CDR3aa: ASRTSGGTSGNTIY
v_gene: TRBV5-4; len: 11; j_gene: TRBJ1-2; CDR3aa: ASSPDSNYGYT
v_gene: TRBV6-5; len: 11; j_gene: TRBJ1-1; CDR3aa: ASNRRGNTEAF
v_gene: TRBV7-9; len: 15; j_gene: TRBJ1-1; CDR3aa: ASSNSGGVGMNTEAF
v_gene: TRBV14; len: 13; j_gene: TRBJ1-1; CDR3aa: ASSLRTGGNTEAF